The present T cell receptor (beta chain) was sequenced within a study of shared clonotypes between healthy human individuals. Study at large: CD4 naive and CD4 memory each took three plates per donor, while CD8 naive took two and CD8 memory one. General study findings and limits: The small donor group covered limited genetic and exposure diversity.

About this clone itself: What it binds is not known.

An approximately 220 ng quantity of DNA, approximately 29,000 T cell genomes, went into the sorted-subset replicate PCRs. The repertoire was sequenced with immunoSEQ multiplex PCR; TCRdb's copy has only in-frame clones and lacks some. The sample has some 2.4 million clones; 80% to 95% are singletons. The germline V gene has CDR1 MNHEY and CDR2 SVGAGI. Trimming removed 2 bases at V and 2 bases at J, with 7 bases between. This CDR3 is 15 amino acids long. This chain uses TRBV6-5 with TRBJ2-6; unclear D gene. The TCR sequence derives from a man between 18 and 35 years old in good health. Some clones in this sample may be carry-over from other donors' samples. Sequenced sample: naive CD4+ T cells from PBMCs. Stated subset: CD45RA+ positively selected. The CDR3 coding sequence is TGTGCCAGCAGTTACCTCCGGGCTGGGGCCAACGTCCTGACTTTC. It specifies CASSYLRAGANVLTF.